These T cell receptor beta chains were read from a single sample in a study of blood T cells in healthy people across ages. Each CDR3 protein gets one entry after TCRdb re-called the 5' RACE reads with MiXCR. This sample has about 640,000 distinct CDR3 sequences; under 65% occur once, and the top ten carry more than 35%. The sample taken for sequencing was blood. The origin of the receptors is a man in his sixties in good health. Both conserved end residues are part of each CDR3. D genes are given only for firm matches. Some rows mark clone size as missing; the rest say once, few, many or name a class of expanded clone.

clone size,CDR3 length,V gene,J gene,D gene,CDR3 DNA,CDR3 protein
.,15,TRBV3-1,TRBJ1-1,.,TGTGCCAGCAGCGGAACGGGGCCTGCTAACACTGAAGCTTTCTTT,CASSGTGPANTEAFF
.,13,TRBV10-3,TRBJ1-1,.,TGTGCCATCCGGGGACTTATGAACACTGAAGCTTTCTTT,CAIRGLMNTEAFF
.,16,TRBV10-3,TRBJ2-5,TRBD1,TGTGCCATCAGTGAGTCCCGGGACAGGATTCAAGAGACCCAGTACTTC,CAISESRDRIQETQYF
.,15,TRBV29-1,TRBJ2-3,TRBD2,TGCAGCGCTCAGCGGGGAGGAGGCCGCACAGATACGCAGTATTTT,CSAQRGGGRTDTQYF
many,14,TRBV20-1,TRBJ1-6,TRBD1,TGCAGTGCTAGGGGCGAGACAGGGGGCTCACCCCTCCACTTT,CSARGETGGSPLHF
.,13,TRBV6-1,TRBJ1-6,.,TGTGCCAGCGGCTACGACAGAAATTCACCCCTCCACTTT,CASGYDRNSPLHF
few,14,TRBV3-1,TRBJ2-7,TRBD2,TGTGCCAGCAGGGCTAGCGGGGGGGCCTACGAGCAGTACTTC,CASRASGGAYEQYF
few,14,TRBV5-1,TRBJ2-1,TRBD2,TGCGCCAGCAGCTTGGACCCTAGCGGGGATGAGCAGTTCTTC,CASSLDPSGDEQFF
.,13,TRBV29-1,TRBJ2-3,.,TGCAGCGGAAACAGGGTTGAATCAGATACGCAGTATTTT,CSGNRVESDTQYF
.,17,TRBV6-1,TRBJ2-6,TRBD1,TGTGCCGTTTGGTGGGGACAGACCCCCTCTGGGGCCAACGTCCTGACTTTC,CAVWWGQTPSGANVLTF
.,15,TRBV16,TRBJ2-7,.,TGTGCCAGCAGCGCACGTCCGGACAGTGCCTACGAGCAGTACTTC,CASSARPDSAYEQYF
.,16,TRBV11-2,TRBJ2-2,.,TGTGCCAGCAGCTTAGACGCGGGGCCAACCACCGGGGAGCTGTTTTTT,CASSLDAGPTTGELFF
.,16,TRBV11-1,TRBJ1-5,.,TGTGCCAGCAGCGATCAGACAGATTATAGCAATCAGCCCCAGCATTTT,CASSDQTDYSNQPQHF
.,15,TRBV6-1,TRBJ2-7,.,TGTGCCAGCAGTGAAGCGGTCGCGGTTTTCTACGAGCAGTACTTC,CASSEAVAVFYEQYF
.,12,TRBV21-1,TRBJ2-7,.,TGTGCCATCACCGTCGGTTTCTACGAGCAGTACTTC,CAITVGFYEQYF
.,13,TRBV20-1,TRBJ1-2,.,TGCAGTGCTCATGACCGAATCAACTATGGCTACACCTTC,CSAHDRINYGYTF
.,14,TRBV5-1,TRBJ2-5,.,TGCGCCAGCAGCTTGGACATCGAGGGAGAGACCCAGTACTTC,CASSLDIEGETQYF
.,15,TRBV10-3,TRBJ1-5,.,TGTGCCATCAGTGAGTGGACAGAGACTCATCTGCCCCAGCATTTT,CAISEWTETHLPQHF
few,12,TRBV29-1,TRBJ1-2,.,TGCAGCGTTGAACGGGGGGCGCACGGCTACACCTTC,CSVERGAHGYTF
.,16,TRBV20-1,TRBJ2-3,TRBD1,TGCAGTGCACTGGACAGGAAGTTTGTTTGGACAGATACGCAGTATTTT,CSALDRKFVWTDTQYF
.,15,TRBV12-3/TRBV12-4,TRBJ2-7,.,TGTGCCAGCAGCCCACCGAGGGGCAGGGACTACGAGCAGTACTTC,CASSPPRGRDYEQYF
few,15,TRBV5-1,TRBJ2-3,TRBD2,TGCGCCAGCAGCTTCCAGCGGGGGGGTATAGATACGCAGTATTTT,CASSFQRGGIDTQYF